The clone carrying this TCR beta chain occurred a few times. Its specificity is not known. CDR1 and CDR2 from the germline V gene are SGHVS and FQNEAQ. The CDR3 sequence is 16 residues long. Trimming took off 5 bases at V and 0 bases at J, with 16 bases between the two ends. The data are from a study of T cell repertoires in cytomegalovirus infection. On the study more broadly: HLA-C-restricted CMV epitopes, recently identified, and well-studied HLA-B-restricted ones were used by the study. Public TCR beta signatures were indicative of both CMV infection and a matching HLA type.

MiXCR was run by TCRdb on the reads, yielding one entry per CDR3 protein. The table includes fewer than 130,000 distinct CDR3 sequences, under 45% detected once. Regarding the study as a whole: Cumulative frequency (of public TCR beta family members) identified carriers of CMV plus the relevant HLA. Within the response measured ex vivo, HLA-C-restricted CMV-specific TCR beta clonotypes were dominant.

The sample here was CD8+ T cells from cultured PBMCs, taken from culture after CMV antigen stimulation. The V call is TRBV7-8, the J call TRBJ1-1, with a possible D match to TRBD1 (5 bases). This TCR was recovered from a human donor in good health (CMV status not recorded). Some clones in this sample may be carry-over from other donors' samples. The CDR3 here is CASSPGLPNMNTEAFF. Written as DNA, the CDR3 is TGTGCCAGCAGCCCGGGACTGCCAAACATGAACACTGAAGCTTTCTTT.